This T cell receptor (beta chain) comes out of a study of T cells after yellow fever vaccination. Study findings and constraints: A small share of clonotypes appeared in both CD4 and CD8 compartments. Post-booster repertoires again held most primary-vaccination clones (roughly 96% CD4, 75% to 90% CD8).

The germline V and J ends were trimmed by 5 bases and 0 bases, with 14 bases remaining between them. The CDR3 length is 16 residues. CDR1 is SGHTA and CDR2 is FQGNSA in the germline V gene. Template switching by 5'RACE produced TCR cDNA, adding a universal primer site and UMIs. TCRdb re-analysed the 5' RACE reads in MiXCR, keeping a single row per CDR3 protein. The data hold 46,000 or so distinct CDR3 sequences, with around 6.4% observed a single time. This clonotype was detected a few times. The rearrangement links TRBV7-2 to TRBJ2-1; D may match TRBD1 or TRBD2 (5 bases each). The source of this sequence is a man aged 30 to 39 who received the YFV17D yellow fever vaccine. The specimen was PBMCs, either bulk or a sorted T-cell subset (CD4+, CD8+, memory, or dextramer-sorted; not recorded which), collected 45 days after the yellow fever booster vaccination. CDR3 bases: TGTGCCAGCAGCCTATCCGGGACCGGCTCCTACAATGAGCAGTTCTTC. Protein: CASSLSGTGSYNEQFF.